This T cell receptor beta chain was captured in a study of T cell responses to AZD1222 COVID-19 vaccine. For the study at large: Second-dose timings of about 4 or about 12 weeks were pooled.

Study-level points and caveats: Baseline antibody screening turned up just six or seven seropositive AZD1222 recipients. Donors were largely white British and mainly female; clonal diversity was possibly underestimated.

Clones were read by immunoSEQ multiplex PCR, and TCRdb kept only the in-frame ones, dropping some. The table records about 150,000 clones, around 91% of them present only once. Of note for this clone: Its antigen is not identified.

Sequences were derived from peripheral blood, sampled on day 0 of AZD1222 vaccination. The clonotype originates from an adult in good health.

CDR3 region: CASEKTASYNEQFF. The CDR3 DNA is TGTGCCAGCGAAAAGACTGCGAGCTACAATGAGCAGTTCTTC. The chain combines TRBV2 with TRBJ2-1; D is ambiguous. Germline V gene data show CDR1 as SNHLY and CDR2 as FYNNEI. V lost 8 bases and J lost 3, with 14 bases in between. The CDR3 consists of 14 residues.